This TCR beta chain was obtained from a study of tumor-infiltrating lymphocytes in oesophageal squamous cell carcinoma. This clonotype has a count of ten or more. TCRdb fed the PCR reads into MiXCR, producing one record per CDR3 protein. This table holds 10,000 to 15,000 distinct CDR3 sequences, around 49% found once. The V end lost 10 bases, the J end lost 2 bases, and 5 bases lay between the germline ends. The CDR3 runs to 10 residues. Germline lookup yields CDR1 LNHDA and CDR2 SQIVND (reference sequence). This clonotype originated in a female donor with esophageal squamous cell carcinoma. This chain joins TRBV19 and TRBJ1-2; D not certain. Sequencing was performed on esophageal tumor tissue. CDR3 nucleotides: TGTGCCACCCAAAACTATGGCTACACCTTC. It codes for CATQNYGYTF.